This TCR beta chain emerged from a study of T-cell reconstitution after alpha-beta-depleted transplantation in children. This clonotype was counted only a few times. Germline CDR1 is LGHDT and CDR2 is YNNKEL (reference sequence). The V and J ends lost 1 base and 1 base respectively, with 7 bases between them. The CDR3 is 14 residues long. Preparation of the TCRbeta library involved a method that used unique molecular identifiers. Each CDR3 protein is one row after TCRdb ran MiXCR on the PCR reads. The table has 200,000 to 250,000 distinct CDR3 sequences, approximately 9.5% seen once. This chain uses TRBV3-1 with TRBJ1-2; unclear D gene. The sample here was PBMCs from the stem cell graft donor, taken from the stem cell graft. The TCR originated in a human donor who donated a stem cell graft to a child with acute lymphoblastic leukemia. CDR3: CASSQGTSNYGYTF. CDR3 in DNA: TGTGCCAGCAGCCAAGGAACCAGTAACTATGGCTACACCTTC.